This T cell receptor (beta chain) came from a study of cytomegalovirus exposure and HLA in healthy donors. The overall study: One earlier analysis, a look at around 170 million T cells, found about 110 million unique TCR beta sequences. An early release of data contained about 85 million unique TCRs, which came from HLA-typed donors.

The J segment lost 0 bases and the V segment lost 5 bases, leaving 3 bases of the junction unmatched. Looked up from germline, CDR1 is SNHLY and CDR2 is FYNNEI. CDR3 size: 15 residues. Primers: 60 Vbeta forward and 13 Jbeta reverse. TCRdb keeps only in-frame clones here, not all; method: immunoSEQ multiplex PCR. The data show 150,000 to 160,000 clones, with about 84% seen just once and roughly 5.9% held by the top ten. Healthy bone marrow donors made up the cohort. Sequencing was performed on PBMCs. The clonotype comes from a woman aged 40 to 55 in good health and CMV-seropositive. This chain joins TRBV2 and TRBJ2-7, with 11 bases aligning to TRBD2. CDR3 DNA sequence: TGTGCCAGCAGTTATCTAGCGGGAGGCTCCTACGAGCAGTACTTC. Translated, it gives CASSYLAGGSYEQYF.